This TCR beta chain was observed in a study of T cell repertoires in cytomegalovirus infection. Overall study: HLA-B-restricted CMV epitopes that are well studied, plus recently identified HLA-C-restricted ones, were used by the study. Carrying CMV and the relevant HLA type showed in public TCR beta signatures.

A word on this clonotype: Its cognate antigen is unknown.

TCRdb re-derived calls from the reads in MiXCR, one entry per CDR3 protein. Altogether 300,000 or so distinct CDR3 sequences are present, just under 25% being singletons, with the ten largest covering more than 10%. Study-wide results and caveats: Across the ex vivo response, the dominant clonotypes were HLA-C-restricted CMV-specific TCR beta clonotypes. The cumulative frequency of public TCR beta families distinguished individuals who carried CMV together with the relevant HLA.

Germline loops: CDR1 SGHNT, CDR2 YYREEE (reference sequence). The V end lost 1 base, the J end lost 2 bases, and 9 bases lay between the germline ends. The CDR3 contains 14 residues. The chain employs TRBV5-4 and TRBJ2-5; possibly TRBD1 for D (6 bases). The receptor was derived from a human donor in good health (CMV status not recorded). Some clones in this sample may be carry-over from other donors' samples. The material was cultured PBMCs, obtained from culture after CMV antigen stimulation. Written as DNA, the CDR3 is TGTGCCAGCAGCTTGAAGGACAGTCAAGAGACCCAGTACTTC. Protein: CASSLKDSQETQYF. The full variable domain, its missing parts supplied by reference TRBV5-4 and TRBJ2-5, is ETGVTQSPTHLIKTRGQQVTLRCSSQSGHNTVSWYQQALGQGPQFIFQYYREEENGRGNFPPRFSGLQFPNYSSELNVNALELDDSALYLCASSLKDSQETQYFGPGTRLLVL.